A selection of T cell receptor beta chains follows, all from one sample in a study of blood T cell repertoires in COVID-19. Some clones are missing from TCRdb's copy, which holds only in-frame ones; the method was immunoSEQ multiplex PCR. The sample holds fewer than 300,000 clones, over 75% seen once. Sequenced material: PBMCs or T cells enriched from blood (not recorded which). The receptor source for this set is a woman aged 25-40 years who had recovered from COVID-19. Both conserved end residues are part of each CDR3. D genes are given only for firm matches. Clone sizes are given selectively: once, few, many, or a class where the clone is expanded.

J | D | size | V | DNA | CDR3
TRBJ1-1 | TRBD1 | - | TRBV10-3 | TGTGCCATCAGTGTGGTGACAGGGCCCGAGAAAGAAGCTTTCTTT | CAISVVTGPEKEAFF
TRBJ2-5 | - | - | TRBV5-8 | TGTGCCAGCAGCGGCAGGGTCAGGGAGACCCAGTACTTC | CASSGRVRETQYF
TRBJ2-1 | TRBD1 | - | TRBV27 | TGTGCCAGCAGACCCGGACAGGGCTCCTACAATGAGCAGTTCTTC | CASRPGQGSYNEQFF
TRBJ2-3 | TRBD2 | - | TRBV10-1 | TGCGCCACCTCCCCGGGACTAGCGGCAGATACGCAGTATTTT | CATSPGLAADTQYF
TRBJ1-1 | - | - | TRBV5-1 | TGCGCCAGCAGCCTCGGACAGACGAACACTGAAGCTTTCTTT | CASSLGQTNTEAFF
TRBJ1-1 | - | - | TRBV28 | TGTGCCAGCAGTTTGACCCCGGACACCTTGAACACTGAAGCTTTCTTT | CASSLTPDTLNTEAFF
TRBJ2-2 | - | - | TRBV5-6 | TGTGCCAGCAGCCTGACAGGTGACGGGGAGCTGTTTTTT | CASSLTGDGELFF
TRBJ2-1 | TRBD2 | once | TRBV6-4 | TGTGCCAGCAGCACCGGGACTAGCGACTACAATGAGCAGTTCTTC | CASSTGTSDYNEQFF
TRBJ1-6 | TRBD1 | - | TRBV7-2 | TGTGCCAGCAGCGGACAGGGGGCTTTCTCCTATAATTCACCCCTCCACTTT | CASSGQGAFSYNSPLHF
TRBJ1-1 | - | - | TRBV2 | TGTGCCAGCAGTGAAGCGCGTCGGGGTCCTGAAGCTTTCTTT | CASSEARRGPEAFF
TRBJ2-3 | - | - | TRBV24-1 | TGTGCCACCAGTGATTTGAGAGGGCCCCAAGATACGCAGTATTTT | CATSDLRGPQDTQYF
TRBJ1-1 | - | - | TRBV29-1 | TGCAGCGTTGAAGATCGGGGGGCGGGTCTAAACACTGAAGCTTTCTTT | CSVEDRGAGLNTEAFF
TRBJ1-4 | - | few | TRBV28 | TGTGCCAGCAGTTTAACCCTAAATGAAAAACTGTTTTTT | CASSLTLNEKLFF
TRBJ2-2 | TRBD2 | - | TRBV7-2 | TGTGCCAGCAGGACTAGCCCAAACACCGGGGAGCTGTTTTTT | CASRTSPNTGELFF
TRBJ2-7 | TRBD1 | - | TRBV9 | TGTGCCAGCAGCGTAGTTGGGTGGGGACAGGGTTGCGAGCAGTACTTC | CASSVVGWGQGCEQYF
TRBJ1-5 | TRBD1 | - | TRBV7-9 | TGTGCCAGCAGCGTAGGGATCAAAAACGGGACAGGGGTGAATCAGCCCCAGCATTTT | CASSVGIKNGTGVNQPQHF
TRBJ2-3 | - | - | TRBV7-2 | TGTGCCAGCAGCTTAGTAGTACCCATCCCGGGTCGGAGCACAGATACGCAGTATTTT | CASSLVVPIPGRSTDTQYF